This TCR beta chain was observed in a study of T cell repertoires in cytomegalovirus infection (dated by TCRdb to about 2019). Describing the broader study: The peptide stimulations were aimed at well-studied HLA-B-restricted epitopes as well as recently identified HLA-C-restricted CMV epitopes, whose presentation resists viral immunomodulation. The HLA type of each donor mattered for the analysis, because public TCR beta signatures pointed to carriage of CMV infection along with the matching HLA type.

What this sample's treatment or condition label stands for: in vitro stimulation with specific CMV peptide epitopes to enrich CMV-specific T cells. As regards this clonotype: The specificity of this receptor is unknown. No much larger clonotype is one base removed from it; base qualities were not supplied.

Study-wide findings and limitations: Carriers of CMV infection plus the relevant HLA type were discriminated by the cumulative frequency of public TCR beta family members in the study cohort and in an independent 352-donor cohort. In the ex vivo response, HLA-C-restricted CMV-specific TCR beta clonotypes were dominant, and in two of eight donors the single most frequent clonotype came from this HLA-C-restricted group.

The germline V gene specifies MGHRA as CDR1 and YSYEKL as CDR2. From its cysteine to its phenylalanine, the CDR3 spans 16 amino acids. The kept DNA is CDR3 alone, 48 bases in frame from the first base. The trim is 3 bases for V and 3 bases for J, with a gap of 17 bases between the germline ends. Sequenced using an Illumina HiSeq 1500. TCRdb itself trimmed the public reads at Q25 with fastp, ran MiXCR and retained productive beta chains. All rows with the same CDR3 protein become a single entry with the most common DNA and genes. For this sample the table gives some 270,000 distinct CDR3 sequences, of which 22% were detected only once. The ten largest account for roughly a fifth of the sample.

The clonotype was recovered from a human donor in good health (CMV status not recorded). Some clones in this sample may be carry-over from other donors' samples. Source: cultured PBMCs, taken from culture after CMV antigen stimulation. This sequence uses TRBV4-1 and TRBJ1-2; no D gene can be assigned with confidence. The CDR3 reads as follows: CASSQPGRRRYYGYTF. Here is the DNA: TGCGCCAGCAGCCAGCCCGGACGTAGGCGGTACTATGGCTACACCTTC.